These T cell receptor beta chains were read from a single sample in a study of cytomegalovirus exposure and HLA in healthy donors. Sequencing was performed with immunoSEQ multiplex PCR; in TCRdb, only in-frame clones are kept and a portion is missing. Of under 300,000 clones listed, around 90% are singletons. Specimen: PBMCs. The receptors shown here come from a girl aged 2 to 10 in good health and CMV-seronegative. CDR3s include the opening cysteine and the closing phenylalanine or tryptophan. D genes are given only for firm matches. Only some rows state a clone size, as once, few, many or a class for expanded clones.

.,TRBJ2-3,.,TRBV5-4,TGTGCCAGCAGCTTTAAACTAAGCACAGATACGCAGTATTTT,CASSFKLSTDTQYF
.,TRBJ1-2,.,TRBV5-1,TGCGCCAGCAGCTCGGAGGGGCGGCGGGACTATGGCTACACCTTC,CASSSEGRRDYGYTF
.,TRBJ1-2,.,TRBV6-6,TGTGCCAGCAGTTACCAGGGCTCCTATGGCTACACCTTC,CASSYQGSYGYTF
.,TRBJ2-3,TRBD1,TRBV18,TGTGCCAGCTCACCGGGGACAGGGGATACGCAGTATTTT,CASSPGTGDTQYF
.,TRBJ1-3,TRBD1,TRBV27,TGTGCCAGCAAAGAACAGGGGGGTAACACCATATATTTT,CASKEQGGNTIYF
.,TRBJ2-1,TRBD2,TRBV14,TGTGCCAGCAGCCAACCCATAGCGGGGGGGTACAATGAGCAGTTCTTC,CASSQPIAGGYNEQFF
.,TRBJ2-1,.,TRBV6-5,TGTGCCAGCAGTTACTCTTCTCCGGGCTCCTACAATGAGCAGTTCTTC,CASSYSSPGSYNEQFF
once,TRBJ2-3,TRBD2,TRBV5-1,TGCGCCAGCAGCTTGGTTAGCGGGACTAGCACAGATACGCAGTATTTT,CASSLVSGTSTDTQYF
once,TRBJ1-5,.,TRBV5-5,TGTGCCAGCAGCTTGTCGTCGAGTGAACCCCAGCATTTT,CASSLSSSEPQHF
.,TRBJ2-2,TRBD2,TRBV30,TGTGCCTGGAGGACTAGCGGGGGGTCCGGGGAGCTGTTTTTT,CAWRTSGGSGELFF
.,TRBJ1-2,TRBD1,TRBV15,TGTGCCACCAGCAGAGATGGGGACAGGGGCTATGGCTACACCTTC,CATSRDGDRGYGYTF
.,TRBJ2-3,TRBD1,TRBV18,TGTGCCAGCTCACCGGACAGGGGTGGGGATACGCAGTATTTT,CASSPDRGGDTQYF
.,TRBJ1-1,TRBD1,TRBV7-9,TGTGCCAGCAGCCCCCCGACAGGGCCCACTGAAGCTTTCTTT,CASSPPTGPTEAFF
once,TRBJ2-1,TRBD2,TRBV7-9,TGTGCCAGCAGCGGAGGGACTAGGACGGCCTACAATGAGCAGTTCTTC,CASSGGTRTAYNEQFF
.,TRBJ2-1,.,TRBV21-1,TGTGCCAGCAGCACCGGGACTAGCGGGAGTTCCTACAATGAGCAGTTCTTC,CASSTGTSGSSYNEQFF
once,TRBJ2-7,TRBD2,TRBV27,TGTGCCAGCAGTACACGCGGGGGAACCGACGAGCAGTACTTC,CASSTRGGTDEQYF
.,TRBJ2-1,TRBD2,TRBV27,TGTGCCAGCAGTCCAAGACCGTCGGGACTAGCGGGAGGTCGCTCCTACAATGAGCAGTTCTTC,CASSPRPSGLAGGRSYNEQFF
.,TRBJ1-6,.,TRBV27,TGTGCCAGCAGTCCTCAGGGGATGAATAATTCACCCCTCCACTTT,CASSPQGMNNSPLHF
.,TRBJ1-4,.,TRBV7-2,TGTGCCAGCAGCCGGGGAGGGGGTAATGAAAAACTGTTTTTT,CASSRGGGNEKLFF
.,TRBJ1-1,.,TRBV2,TGTGCCAGCAGTGGGCAGGGTGGCACTGAAGCTTTCTTT,CASSGQGGTEAFF
.,TRBJ1-2,.,TRBV30,TGTGCCTGGAGCCCCAGGAGGGGAACGGGCTATGGCTACACCTTC,CAWSPRRGTGYGYTF
.,TRBJ2-3,.,TRBV4-2,TGTGCCAGCAGCTACGGACTGGAAGTTAGCACAGATACGCAGTATTTT,CASSYGLEVSTDTQYF
.,TRBJ2-7,.,TRBV7-6,TGTGCCAGCAGCGTCAGGGATTCCTACGAGCAGTACTTC,CASSVRDSYEQYF
.,TRBJ2-7,TRBD1,TRBV19,TGTGCCAGTAGTATAGAGGGCAGGGGGCCTTACGAGCAGTACTTC,CASSIEGRGPYEQYF
.,TRBJ2-7,TRBD2,TRBV5-1,TGCGCCAGCAGCCCGAGGATGGTGGGACTAGCCCAGTCCTACGAGCAGTACTTC,CASSPRMVGLAQSYEQYF
.,TRBJ1-4,TRBD1,TRBV5-6,TGTGCCAGCAGCTTAGGGACAGGTCTTAATGAAAAACTGTTTTTT,CASSLGTGLNEKLFF
.,TRBJ2-5,TRBD2,TRBV25-1,TGTGCCAGCAGTGCTGGGACTAGCGGTATACAAGAGACCCAGTACTTC,CASSAGTSGIQETQYF
.,TRBJ2-2,.,TRBV11-2,TGTGCCAGCAGCTCACGCCGGGACTTCGGTACCGGGGAGCTGTTTTTT,CASSSRRDFGTGELFF
.,TRBJ2-5,TRBD2,TRBV11-3,TGTGCCAGCAGCTTAGGCCTAGCGGGAGCAGGAGGGGAGACCCAGTACTTC,CASSLGLAGAGGETQYF
.,TRBJ1-3,TRBD1,TRBV6-1,TGTGCCAGCAGTGCGGGACAGCAATACTCTGGAAACACCATATATTTT,CASSAGQQYSGNTIYF
.,TRBJ2-7,.,TRBV2,TGTGCCAGCAAGGTGGCAGGGGTACAGAACGAGCAGTACTTC,CASKVAGVQNEQYF
few,TRBJ2-3,.,TRBV14,TGTGCCAGCAGCTGGGACTCGAGCACAGATACGCAGTATTTT,CASSWDSSTDTQYF
.,TRBJ2-3,.,TRBV4-2,TGTGCCAGCAGCCAAGATCGGGATACGCAGTATTTT,CASSQDRDTQYF
.,TRBJ1-1,.,TRBV29-1,TGCAGCGTCTCGGCGGGAGACATCGAAGCTTTCTTT,CSVSAGDIEAFF
once,TRBJ2-7,.,TRBV13,TGTGCCAGCAGCTTAGGGACAGGAAGCTCCTACGAGCAGTACTTC,CASSLGTGSSYEQYF
.,TRBJ1-2,.,TRBV29-1,TGCAGCGTTCCCGAGGGACTTTATGGCTACACCTTC,CSVPEGLYGYTF
.,TRBJ2-5,.,TRBV30,TGTGCCTGGAGTGTCAAAGAGACCCAGTACTTC,CAWSVKETQYF
.,TRBJ1-2,.,TRBV6-4,TGTGCCAGCAGTGACACCCCTGACGGGTCCTATGGCTACACCTTC,CASSDTPDGSYGYTF
.,TRBJ2-1,TRBD2,TRBV6-1,TGTGCCAGCAGTCCAACTAGCGGGGGTCTGGGTGAGCAGTTCTTC,CASSPTSGGLGEQFF
.,TRBJ2-7,TRBD1,TRBV2,TGTGCCAGCAGGGCCGGGACAGCCTCCTACGAGCAGTACTTC,CASRAGTASYEQYF
.,TRBJ1-1,.,TRBV28,TGTGCCAGCAGTCCAACCTCCGGGGGAGAAGCTTTCTTT,CASSPTSGGEAFF
.,TRBJ1-5,.,TRBV10-3,TGTGCCATCAGTGATAAAGGAGGGCCCCAGCATTTT,CAISDKGGPQHF
.,TRBJ2-4,.,TRBV9,TGTGCCAGCAGCGTCGCCGGGACTCCTATCGGGGACAAAAACATTCAGTACTTC,CASSVAGTPIGDKNIQYF
few,TRBJ2-1,TRBD2,TRBV2,TGTGCCAGCAGAGGCTTGGGACTAGCGGCCAATGAGCAGTTCTTC,CASRGLGLAANEQFF
once,TRBJ2-3,TRBD2,TRBV30,TGTGCCTGGAGTGACGGGGGGACCACAGATACGCAGTATTTT,CAWSDGGTTDTQYF
.,TRBJ2-1,TRBD1,TRBV29-1,TGCAGCGTTGAGGGGCAGGGGGCTGTGAATGAGCAGTTCTTC,CSVEGQGAVNEQFF